This TCR beta chain came from a study of T-cell memory formation after mild COVID-19. CDR3 length: 14 amino acids. Deletions cut 5 bases from V and 0 bases from J, with 8 bases between. CDR1 and CDR2 from the germline V gene are MNHEY and SVGEGT. TCRdb itself ran the 5' RACE reads through MiXCR, one entry per CDR3 protein. Among hundreds of thousands of distinct CDR3 sequences listed, less than 20% were seen once. Sequencing input: PBMCs or a T cell subset sorted from them (not recorded which). This chain connects TRBV6-2 or TRBV6-3 to TRBJ1-5; D is ambiguous. The TCR comes from a man aged 18 to 30 who had mild COVID-19 (a few samples of this study predate the infection). Cell type and time point are not known. The CDR3 reads CASSPSISNQPQHF. The CDR3 coding sequence is TGTGCCAGCAGTCCGAGCATTAGCAATCAGCCCCAGCATTTT.